Listed below are T cell receptor beta chains from one sample, sequenced in a study of shared clonotypes between healthy human individuals. Sequenced by immunoSEQ multiplex PCR; TCRdb stores in-frame clones only, minus some. The sample lists about 1 million clones, about three quarters occurring once. Material: memory CD4+ T cells sorted from blood. The source is a young man in good health. Each CDR3 is given with its conserved first and last residue. A D gene is named only where the DNA matches it firmly. For some rows the clone size is stated as once, few or many, or as a class when expanded; others skip it.

clone_size,d_call,j_call,v_call,cdr3_aa,cdr3_nt
NA,NA,TRBJ1-5,TRBV28,CASSGPGRQQPQHF,TGTGCCAGCAGTGGACCCGGGAGGCAGCAGCCCCAGCATTTT
NA,NA,TRBJ1-2,TRBV5-4,CASSLGQSNYGYTF,TGTGCCAGCAGCTTGGGACAGTCTAACTATGGCTACACCTTC
once,TRBD1,TRBJ1-5,TRBV2,CASSGQGRNQPQHF,TGTGCCAGCAGTGGACAGGGGAGAAATCAGCCCCAGCATTTT
NA,TRBD1,TRBJ1-2,TRBV7-2,CASSSSAGGKGYTF,TGTGCCAGCAGCTCCTCAGCAGGGGGCAAAGGCTACACCTTC
once,TRBD1,TRBJ1-5,TRBV23-1,CASSQSRRTGLRNQPQHF,TGCGCCAGCAGTCAATCTCGGAGGACAGGACTCCGCAATCAGCCCCAGCATTTT
few,TRBD2,TRBJ2-1,TRBV10-3,CAISGTSGSPVLDEQFF,TGTGCCATCAGTGGGACTAGCGGGAGCCCCGTTTTGGATGAGCAGTTCTTC
NA,NA,TRBJ2-3,TRBV30,CAWGEGRDTQYF,TGTGCCTGGGGAGAGGGTCGGGATACGCAGTATTTT
once,TRBD1,TRBJ2-2,TRBV5-1,CASSPTGDTGELFF,TGCGCCAGCAGCCCCACAGGGGACACCGGGGAGCTGTTTTTT
NA,NA,TRBJ2-5,TRBV6-6,CASRKQGLQETQYF,TGTGCCAGCAGGAAACAGGGTCTTCAAGAGACCCAGTACTTC
NA,NA,TRBJ2-4,TRBV18,CASSPLNGQNEGIQYF,TGTGCCAGCTCACCATTAAATGGACAGAACGAAGGCATTCAGTACTTC